This record concerns one T cell receptor beta chain sequence. The antigen remains undetermined. The sample belongs to a study of OX40 agonist ivuxolimab in advanced cancers. On the study more broadly: Ivuxolimab, an agonist antibody against OX40 (CD134), was given to patients.

Sampling of blood occurred at baseline, cycle 4 day 1, and cycle 7 day 1. Broader study findings: Among the lowest levels of clonal expansion were found in partial responders at 0.1-3.0 mg/kg.

Sequencing used immunoSEQ multiplex PCR; TCRdb keeps in-frame clones, though not all of them. The repertoire has 65,000 to 75,000 clones, more than 75% of them found once; the top ten carry approximately 2%. This CDR3 has 15 amino acids. The germline V gene has CDR1 SGHDT and CDR2 YYEEEE. V trimming: 4 bases; J trimming: 0 bases; junction bases outside the gene matches: 1. The receptor was isolated from an adult with an advanced solid tumor such as melanoma, head and neck, liver or kidney cancer. This chain links TRBV5-6 with TRBJ2-6, with 7 bases fitting TRBD1. Sequences were derived from CD4+ or CD8+ T cells sorted from blood, sampled in a trial of the OX40 agonist ivuxolimab. The CDR3 loop reads CASSRTGSGANVLTF. CDR3 DNA: TGTGCCAGCAGCAGGACAGGCTCTGGGGCCAACGTCCTGACTTTC.